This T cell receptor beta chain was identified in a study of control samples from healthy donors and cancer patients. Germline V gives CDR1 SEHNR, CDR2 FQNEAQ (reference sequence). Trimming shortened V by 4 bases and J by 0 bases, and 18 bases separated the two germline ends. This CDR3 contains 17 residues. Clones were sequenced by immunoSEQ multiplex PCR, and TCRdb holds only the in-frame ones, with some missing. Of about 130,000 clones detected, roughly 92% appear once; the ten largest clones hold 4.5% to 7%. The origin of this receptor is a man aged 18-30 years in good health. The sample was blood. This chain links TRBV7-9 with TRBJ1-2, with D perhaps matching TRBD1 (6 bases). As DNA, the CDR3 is TGTGCCAGCAGCTCTCGTCTACAGGGAGTAACTAACTATGGCTACACCTTC. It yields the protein CASSSRLQGVTNYGYTF.